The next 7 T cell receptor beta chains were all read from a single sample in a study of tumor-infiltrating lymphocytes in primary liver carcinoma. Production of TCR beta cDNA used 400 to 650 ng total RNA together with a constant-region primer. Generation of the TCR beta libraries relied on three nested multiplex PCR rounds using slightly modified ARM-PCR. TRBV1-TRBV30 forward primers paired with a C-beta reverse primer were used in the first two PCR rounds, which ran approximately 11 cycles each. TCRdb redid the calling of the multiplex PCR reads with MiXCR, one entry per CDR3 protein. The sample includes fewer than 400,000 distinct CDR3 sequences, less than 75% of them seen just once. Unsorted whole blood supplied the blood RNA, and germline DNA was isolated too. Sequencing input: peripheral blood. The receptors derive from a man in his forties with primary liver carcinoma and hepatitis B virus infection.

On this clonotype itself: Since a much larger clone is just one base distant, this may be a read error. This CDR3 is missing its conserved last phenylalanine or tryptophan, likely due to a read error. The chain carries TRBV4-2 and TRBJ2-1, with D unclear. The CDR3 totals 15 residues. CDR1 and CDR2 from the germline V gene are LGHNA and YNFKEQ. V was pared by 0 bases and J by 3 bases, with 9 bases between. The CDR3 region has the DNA TGTGCCAGCAGCCAAGATTTGGGCAGCTACAATGAGCAGTTCATC. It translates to CASSQDLGSYNEQFI.

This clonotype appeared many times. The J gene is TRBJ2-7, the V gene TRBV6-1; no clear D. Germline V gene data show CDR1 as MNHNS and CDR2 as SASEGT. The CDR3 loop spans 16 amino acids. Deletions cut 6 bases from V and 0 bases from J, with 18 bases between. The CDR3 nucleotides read TGTGCCAGCAGGAAGCTACAAATTAACCCCTCCTACGAGCAGTACTTC. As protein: CASRKLQINPSYEQYF.

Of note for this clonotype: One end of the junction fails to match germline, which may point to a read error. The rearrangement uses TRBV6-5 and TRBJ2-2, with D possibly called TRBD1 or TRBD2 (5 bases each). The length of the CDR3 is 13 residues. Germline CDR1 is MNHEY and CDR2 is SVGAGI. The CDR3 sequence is CSSRRGPTGELFF. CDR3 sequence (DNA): TGTTCCAGCAGACGGGGCCCCACCGGGGAGCTGTTTTTT.

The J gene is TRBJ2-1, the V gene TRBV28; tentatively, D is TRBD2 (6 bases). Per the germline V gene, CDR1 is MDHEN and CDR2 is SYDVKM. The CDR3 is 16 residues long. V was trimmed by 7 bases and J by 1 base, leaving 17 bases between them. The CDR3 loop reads CASIPQRRGSYNEQFF. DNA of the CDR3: TGTGCCAGCATCCCACAGAGGAGGGGTTCCTACAATGAGCAGTTCTTC.

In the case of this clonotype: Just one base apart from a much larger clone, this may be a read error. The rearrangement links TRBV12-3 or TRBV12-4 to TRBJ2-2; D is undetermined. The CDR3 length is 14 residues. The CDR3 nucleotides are TGTGTCAGCAGTTTAAAGCGCGGAGCCGGGGAGCTGTTTTTT. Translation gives CVSSLKRGAGELFF.

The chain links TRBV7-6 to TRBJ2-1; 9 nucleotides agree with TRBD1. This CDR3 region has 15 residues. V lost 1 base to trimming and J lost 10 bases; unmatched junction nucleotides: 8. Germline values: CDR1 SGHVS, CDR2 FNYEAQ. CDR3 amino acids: CASSLVGTGLREQFF. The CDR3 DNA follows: TGTGCCAGCAGCTTAGTCGGGACAGGGTTACGGGAGCAGTTCTTC.

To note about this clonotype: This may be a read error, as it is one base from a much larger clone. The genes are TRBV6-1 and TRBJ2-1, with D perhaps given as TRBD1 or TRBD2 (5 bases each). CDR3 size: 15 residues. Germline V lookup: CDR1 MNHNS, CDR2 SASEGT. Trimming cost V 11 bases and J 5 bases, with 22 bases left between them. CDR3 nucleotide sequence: TGTGCCGCCGCACCGGGACCATACCTTCACAATGAGCAGTTCTTC. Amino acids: CAAAPGPYLHNEQFF.